This T cell receptor beta chain was captured in a study of neurological immune-mediated disorders. MiXCR, applied by TCRdb to the 5' RACE reads, yields one record per CDR3 protein. The data show about 70,000 distinct CDR3 sequences, 2.5% to 4% seen once. CDR3 size: 15 residues. V trimming: 3 bases; J trimming: 3 bases; junction bases outside the gene matches: 8. This clonotype was counted many times. The chain joins TRBV12-3 or TRBV12-4 to TRBJ2-7, with TRBD1 matching over 7 bases. The sample comprised PBMCs. This TCR came from a woman between 45 and 60 years old with multiple sclerosis. The CDR3 nucleotides read TGTGCCAGCAGTTTCGCCGGGACAGCCTACTACGAGCAGTACTTC. This translates into CASSFAGTAYYEQYF.